This paragraph reports one TCR beta chain. The data belong to a study of blood T cell repertoires in COVID-19. Study-wide background: From the United States, Italy and Spain came samples of acute and convalescent COVID-19. T cells, B-cell-depleted T cells, or PBMCs provided the cDNA or gDNA that served as material.

Trimming pared 5 bases from V and 7 bases from J, leaving 14 bases between. Germline CDR1 reads SNHLY; CDR2 reads FYNNEI. CDR3 length equals 13 residues. Generated by immunoSEQ multiplex PCR, the TCRdb table keeps only in-frame clones and is missing some. The repertoire holds 250,000 to 300,000 clones, with 75% to 90% as singletons. This chain connects TRBV2 to TRBJ1-2; tentative D call: TRBD1 (6 bases). This clonotype was obtained from a woman aged 50 to 65 who had recovered from COVID-19. The sample consisted of peripheral blood. CDR3 DNA sequence: TGTGCCAGCAGTATCACAGGGAAGAGTGGCTACACCTTC. Protein: CASSITGKSGYTF.